This entry lists 24 T cell receptor beta chains sequenced from one sample in a study of blood T cell repertoires in COVID-19 (dated by TCRdb to 2019 to 2021). Library prep was done by the immunoSEQ multiplex PCR assay. Held by TCRdb, this immuneACCESS table contains in-frame sequences only and omits some clones. Under half of the omission traces to an unresolved V gene where checked; the cause of the rest is unknown. The sample table lists 150,000 to 200,000 clones, 85% to 90% of them with a count of one. About 3% of the sample is held by the ten biggest clonotypes. The specimen was peripheral blood. Source of these receptors: a man in his forties with active or convalescent COVID-19.

CDR3 DNA sequence: TGTGCCAGCACATCGACAGGGTGGGGCTCACCCCTCCACTTT. Translated: CASTSTGWGSPLHF. The chain employs TRBV27 and TRBJ1-6; 7 bases line up with TRBD1. The CDR3 extends over 14 amino acids. The V and J ends lost 7 bases and 10 bases, in that order; junction bases with no gene match: 10. Germline-derived CDR1 and CDR2 are MNHEY and SMNVEV (reference sequence).

The chain recombines TRBV28 with TRBJ2-3; D perhaps matches TRBD2 (5 bases). Deletions cut 3 bases from V and 0 bases from J, with 13 bases between. Per germline, CDR1 MDHEN and CDR2 SYDVKM. CDR3 length equals 16 residues. CDR3 coding DNA: TGTGCCAGCAGTTTGCCCGGGGTGAGGAGCACAGATACGCAGTATTTT. Its protein product is CASSLPGVRSTDTQYF.

The chain employs TRBV5-5 and TRBJ1-2, with D perhaps TRBD1 (5 bases). Germline V gene data show CDR1 as SGHKS and CDR2 as YYEKEE (reference sequence). The CDR3 covers 12 residues. Trimming took off 1 base at V and 5 bases at J, with 6 bases between the two ends. The chain's CDR3 is CASSLSGYGYTF. CDR3 DNA sequence: TGTGCCAGCAGCTTGTCAGGGTATGGCTACACCTTC.

The gene calls are TRBV5-5 and TRBJ1-2; TRBD1 matches at 7 bases. CDR1 is SGHKS and CDR2 is YYEKEE in the germline V gene (reference sequence). Trimming at V came to 6 bases and at J to 6 bases, leaving 11 bases not matched to a gene. This CDR3 is 14 amino acids long. This CDR3 reads CASTQINTGDGYTF. The CDR3 DNA is TGTGCCAGCACCCAAATTAATACAGGGGATGGCTACACCTTC.

The chain couples TRBV28 to TRBJ2-5, with 14 bases identical to TRBD2. This CDR3 is 15 amino acids long. V was pared by 7 bases and J by 5 bases, with 6 bases of the junction left unmatched. The germline V gene encodes CDR1 MDHEN and CDR2 SYDVKM. The CDR3 reads CASTRLAGGRETQYF. The CDR3 nucleotides are TGTGCCAGCACTCGACTAGCGGGGGGGCGGGAGACCCAGTACTTC.

CDR3 in amino acids: CASSGGGNDEQFF. The CDR3 DNA reads TGTGCCAGCAGCGGGGGGGGGAACGATGAGCAGTTCTTC. The V and J genes are TRBV2 and TRBJ2-1, with 8 bases that match TRBD2. The ends lost 6 bases at V and 8 bases at J; junction bases unmatched: 6. The length of the CDR3 is 13 residues. Looked up from germline, CDR1 is SNHLY and CDR2 is FYNNEI. The full variable domain, completed using reference TRBV2 and TRBJ2-1, is EPEVTQTPSHQVTQMGQEVILRCVPISNHLYFYWYRQILGQKVEFLVSFYNNEISEKSEIFDDQFSVERPDGSNFTLKIRSTKLEDSAMYFCASSGGGNDEQFFGPGTRLTVL.

The rearrangement uses TRBV7-2 and TRBJ1-5; the D is unclear. The germline gives CDR1 SGHTA, CDR2 FQGNSA. V lost 5 bases to trimming and J lost 0 bases, with 8 bases between them. CDR3 length equals 14 residues. The CDR3, as DNA: TGTGCCAGCAGCCTCGGGATTAGCAATCAGCCCCAGCATTTT. This encodes CASSLGISNQPQHF.

The chain has TRBV7-2 and TRBJ1-4; possible D gene TRBD1, 5 bases. CDR1 is SGHTA and CDR2 is FQGNSA in the germline V gene. The CDR3 sequence is 16 residues long. V was clipped by 5 bases and J by 7 bases, with 20 bases between them. The CDR3 spells CASSPGLTANGEKLFF. CDR3 sequence (DNA): TGTGCCAGCAGCCCAGGCTTGACAGCGAACGGTGAAAAACTGTTTTTT. The complete variable domain, with remaining parts taken from reference TRBV7-2 and TRBJ1-4, reads GAGVSQSPSNKVTEKGKDVELRCDPISGHTALYWYRQSLGQGLEFLIYFQGNSAPDKSGLPSDRFSAERTGGSVSTLTIQRTQQEDSAVYLCASSPGLTANGEKLFFGSGTQLSVL.

This rearrangement joins TRBV5-4 to TRBJ1-2, with TRBD1 matching 7 bases. V lost 4 bases, J lost 3 bases, and 6 bases stayed unmatched. CDR1 and CDR2 from the germline V gene are SGHNT and YYREEE (reference sequence). The CDR3 is made up of 14 amino acids. The CDR3 DNA follows: TGTGCCAGCAGCCCAGGGGGGTCGGACTATGGCTACACCTTC. This gives the protein CASSPGGSDYGYTF.

The sample holds a few counts of this clone. The DNA of the CDR3 is TGCGCCAGCAGCCAAAAGGTGCTAGCGGGGGTTGATGAGCAGTTCTTC. Translation gives CASSQKVLAGVDEQFF. The V call is TRBV4-3, the J call TRBJ2-1, with 10 positions matching TRBD2. From germline, CDR1 is LGHNA and CDR2 YSLEER. This CDR3 comprises 16 residues. J lost 8 bases, V lost 2 bases, and 9 bases had no gene match.

The chain links TRBV18 to TRBJ2-3, with 8 bases aligning to TRBD1. From germline, CDR1 is KGHSH and CDR2 LQKENI. With V trimmed by 0 bases and J by 6 bases, 11 bases remained unmatched. This CDR3 region has 17 residues. CDR3 sequence (DNA): TGTGCCAGCTCACCACCGACAGGGGAGGATTCTACGGATACGCAGTATTTT. Amino acids: CASSPPTGEDSTDTQYF.

The chain recombines TRBV3-1 (or the pseudogene TRBV3-2) with TRBJ2-5; 8 nucleotides align to TRBD1. The CDR3 consists of 14 residues. V lost 6 bases and J lost 4; bases outside the gene matches: 7. The germline V gene has CDR1 LGHDT and CDR2 YNNKEL (reference sequence). DNA of the CDR3: TGTGCCAGCAGGGAACAGGGGGATGGAGAGACCCAGTACTTC. Translation gives CASREQGDGETQYF.

This chain joins TRBV6-1 and TRBJ2-2; D remains ambiguous. The CDR3 spans 14 residues. Trimming removed 0 bases at V and 5 bases at J, with 7 bases between. The V gene's germline CDR1 is MNHNS and CDR2 SASEGT. CDR3 DNA sequence: TGTGCCAGCAGTGAAGCCCCCCGGACCGGGGAGCTGTTTTTT. Its protein is CASSEAPRTGELFF.

CDR3 coding DNA: TGTGCCAGCAGCTTACCGGGAAACTATGGCTACACCTTC. It codes for CASSLPGNYGYTF. The V call is TRBV7-2, the J call TRBJ1-2; D remains ambiguous. The CDR3 is made up of 13 amino acids. Trimming took 2 bases from V and 2 from J, leaving 6 bases between them. The germline gives CDR1 SGHTA, CDR2 FQGNSA.

This clone was observed a single time. This rearrangement joins TRBV28 to TRBJ1-2; D may be TRBD1 (6 bases). This CDR3 region has 11 residues. The germline V and J ends were trimmed by 10 bases and 6 bases, with 12 bases remaining between them. In germline, CDR1 is MDHEN, CDR2 SYDVKM. The DNA of the CDR3 is TGTGCCACAAGGGGGATCAATGGCTACACCTTC. Its protein is CATRGINGYTF.

Comments on this clone: Other DNA sequences from this sample encode an identical CDR3 as well. The rearrangement links TRBV12-3 or TRBV12-4 to TRBJ2-7; perhaps TRBD2 as D (6 bases). The ends were cut back, 2 bases at V and 6 bases at J, with 8 bases in the middle. The CDR3 covers 12 residues. CDR3 DNA sequence: TGTGCCAGCAGTTTAACCGGGGGCGAGCAGTACTTC. It codes for CASSLTGGEQYF.

The V gene is TRBV6-1, the J gene TRBJ1-1; perhaps TRBD1 as D (6 bases). The CDR3 is 16 amino acids. The ends were cut back, 0 bases at V and 0 bases at J, with 11 bases in the middle. Germline CDR1 is MNHNS and CDR2 is SASEGT. CDR3 protein: CASSEAWTAMNTEAFF. The CDR3 DNA follows: TGTGCCAGCAGTGAAGCTTGGACAGCCATGAACACTGAAGCTTTCTTT.

V and J are TRBV4-3 and TRBJ2-6; no clear D. Germline values: CDR1 LGHNA, CDR2 YSLEER. The CDR3 contains 15 residues. V lost 0 bases to trimming and J lost 0 bases, with 3 bases between them. CDR3 region: CASSQDSSGANVLTF. CDR3 bases: TGCGCCAGCAGCCAAGACAGCTCTGGGGCCAACGTCCTGACTTTC.

The chain links TRBV4-3 to TRBJ1-5; D not resolved. CDR1 and CDR2 from the germline V gene are LGHNA and YSLEER. The germline V and J ends were trimmed by 0 bases and 3 bases, with 6 bases remaining between them. This CDR3 contains 14 residues. The CDR3 is CASSQDLINQPQHF. The CDR3 DNA reads as TGCGCCAGCAGCCAAGATTTAATCAATCAGCCCCAGCATTTT.

This chain connects TRBV9 to TRBJ2-2; 9 positions match TRBD1. The length of the CDR3 is 19 residues. CDR1 and CDR2 from the germline V gene are SGDLS and YYNGEE. Trimming took 0 bases from V and 3 from J; bases not matched to a gene: 12. In DNA, the CDR3 is TGTGCCAGCAGCGTAGCATCAGAATTACAGGGGGCACACACCGGGGAGCTGTTTTTT. It is translated as CASSVASELQGAHTGELFF.

The V gene is TRBV2, the J gene TRBJ2-3; 9 nucleotides match TRBD2. CDR1 is SNHLY and CDR2 is FYNNEI in the germline V gene. The V gene end was trimmed by 4 bases and the J gene end by 2 bases; junction bases not matched to a gene: 10. This CDR3 comprises 17 residues. The CDR3 DNA sequence: TGTGCCAGCAGTGGTCACCTCGAGCGGGGGGACACAGATACGCAGTATTTT. It specifies CASSGHLERGDTDTQYF.

The J gene is TRBJ1-4, the V gene TRBV5-1, with a tentative D call TRBD1 (6 bases). Germline CDR1 reads SGHRS; CDR2 reads YFSETQ. Trimming stripped 7 bases from V and 0 bases from J, with 13 bases between. This CDR3 spans 15 amino acids. This CDR3 reads CASAPQGATNEKLFF. The CDR3 coding sequence is TGCGCCAGCGCCCCACAGGGAGCAACTAATGAAAAACTGTTTTTT.

The chain joins TRBV10-1 to TRBJ2-2; 8 bases map to TRBD2. Germline V gene data show CDR1 as WNHNN and CDR2 as SYGVQD (reference sequence). The trim removed 6 bases at V and 4 bases at J, leaving 4 bases unmatched. The CDR3 has 14 residues. This CDR3 reads CASSPGTSTGELFF. The CDR3 nucleotides are TGCGCCAGCAGCCCCGGGACTAGCACCGGGGAGCTGTTTTTT.

This chain joins TRBV5-1 and TRBJ2-2; 9 bases line up with TRBD2. Trimming removed 3 bases from V and 5 bases from J; junction bases left unmatched: 5. Per germline, CDR1 SGHRS and CDR2 YFSETQ. The CDR3 sequence is 15 residues long. CDR3 amino acids: CASSWGLAGTGELFF. In nucleotides, the CDR3 is TGCGCCAGCAGCTGGGGGCTAGCGGGGACCGGGGAGCTGTTTTTT.